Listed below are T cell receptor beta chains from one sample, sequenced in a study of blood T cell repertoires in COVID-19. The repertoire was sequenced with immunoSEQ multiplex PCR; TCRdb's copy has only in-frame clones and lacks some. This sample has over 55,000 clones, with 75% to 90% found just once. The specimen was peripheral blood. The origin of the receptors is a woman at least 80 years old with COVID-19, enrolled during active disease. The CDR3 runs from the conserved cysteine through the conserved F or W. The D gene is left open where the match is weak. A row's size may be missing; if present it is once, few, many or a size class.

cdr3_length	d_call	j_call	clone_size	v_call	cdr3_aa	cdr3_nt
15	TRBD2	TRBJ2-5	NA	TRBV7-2	CASRLLGGGRETQYF	TGTGCCAGCAGGTTACTTGGCGGGGGGAGGGAGACCCAGTACTTC
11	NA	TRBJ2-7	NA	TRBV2	CASSSSYEQYF	TGTGCCAGCAGTTCTAGTTACGAGCAGTACTTC
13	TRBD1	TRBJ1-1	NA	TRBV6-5	CASSPGQNREAFF	TGTGCCAGCAGCCCGGGACAGAATCGTGAAGCTTTCTTT
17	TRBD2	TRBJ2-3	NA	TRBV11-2	CASSLISGGLSTDTQYF	TGTGCCAGCAGCTTAATAAGCGGGGGCCTAAGCACAGATACGCAGTATTTT
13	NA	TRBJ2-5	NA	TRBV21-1	CATSSGAAETQYF	TGTGCCACCTCATCAGGGGCGGCGGAGACCCAGTACTTC
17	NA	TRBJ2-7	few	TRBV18	CASSPPRDNFFHYEQYF	TGTGCCAGCTCACCACCCCGGGACAACTTTTTCCATTACGAGCAGTACTTC
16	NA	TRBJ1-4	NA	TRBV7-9	CASSLGRGVTNEKLFF	TGTGCCAGCAGCTTAGGCAGGGGAGTCACTAATGAAAAACTGTTTTTT
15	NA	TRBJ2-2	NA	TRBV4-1	CASSQGGTNTGELFF	TGCGCCAGCAGCCAAGGGGGGACAAACACCGGGGAGCTGTTTTTT
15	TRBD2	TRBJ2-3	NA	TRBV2	CASSRLAGKGDTQYF	TGTGCCAGCAGCCGCTTAGCGGGCAAAGGGGATACGCAGTATTTT
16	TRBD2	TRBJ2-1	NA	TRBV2	CASSEAGLAGWYEQFF	TGTGCCAGCAGTGAAGCGGGACTAGCGGGGTGGTATGAGCAGTTCTTC
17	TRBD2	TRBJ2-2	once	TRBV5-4	CASSPGGRPGSPGELFF	TGTGCCAGCAGCCCGGGGGGTAGGCCCGGATCTCCCGGGGAGCTGTTTTTT
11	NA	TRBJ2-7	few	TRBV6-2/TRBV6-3	CASSTTREQYF	TGTGCCAGCAGTACAACGAGGGAGCAGTACTTC
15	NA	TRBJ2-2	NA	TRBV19	CASSPQGGYTGELFF	TGTGCCAGTAGCCCTCAGGGGGGTTACACCGGGGAGCTGTTTTTT
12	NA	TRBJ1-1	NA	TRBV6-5	CASNGPSLAAFF	TGTGCCAGCAATGGCCCATCCCTCGCTGCTTTCTTT
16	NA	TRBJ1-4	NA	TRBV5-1	CASSLRGKAGDEKLFF	TGCGCCAGCAGCTTGAGGGGGAAGGCAGGTGACGAAAAACTGTTTTTT
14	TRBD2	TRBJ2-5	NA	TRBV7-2	CASSSTSGGPKAYF	TGTGCCAGCAGCAGTACTAGCGGGGGCCCGAAGGCTTACTTC
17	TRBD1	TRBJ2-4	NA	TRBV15	CATSRGGQGTSKNIQYF	TGTGCCACCAGCAGGGGCGGACAGGGTACCTCCAAAAACATTCAGTACTTC
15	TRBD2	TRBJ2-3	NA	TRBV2	CASRGASGGAGTQYF	TGTGCCAGCAGGGGGGCTAGCGGGGGAGCAGGTACGCAGTATTTT
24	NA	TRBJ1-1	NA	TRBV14	CASSQRTRKTGRAWSTIMNTEAFF	TGTGCCAGCAGCCAACGTACACGAAAGACAGGCCGAGCCTGGTCTACCATCATGAACACTGAAGCTTTCTTT
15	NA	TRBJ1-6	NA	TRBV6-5	CASSSGQTNNSPLHF	TGTGCCAGCAGTAGCGGACAGACTAATAATTCACCCCTCCACTTT
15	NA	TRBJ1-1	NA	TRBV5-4	CASSSPGQSNTEAFF	TGTGCCAGCAGCTCTCCCGGACAGAGTAACACTGAAGCTTTCTTT
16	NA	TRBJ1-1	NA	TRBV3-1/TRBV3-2	CASRPRGDPPNTEAFF	TGTGCCAGCAGACCCAGGGGAGACCCCCCGAACACTGAAGCTTTCTTT
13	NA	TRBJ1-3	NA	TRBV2	CASTRGAGNTIYF	TGTGCCAGCACCCGGGGGGCTGGAAACACCATATATTTT
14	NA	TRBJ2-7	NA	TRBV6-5	CASSYAGAVYEQYF	TGTGCCAGCAGTTACGCGGGGGCGGTCTACGAGCAGTACTTC
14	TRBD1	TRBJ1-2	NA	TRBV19	CASRPGQGAYGYTF	TGTGCCAGTAGACCGGGACAGGGGGCCTATGGCTACACCTTC
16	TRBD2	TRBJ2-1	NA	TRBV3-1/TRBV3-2	CASSQDWRGGQNEQFF	TGTGCCAGCAGCCAAGATTGGCGGGGGGGCCAGAATGAGCAGTTCTTC
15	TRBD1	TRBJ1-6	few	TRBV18	CASSSGQGYNSPLHF	TGTGCCAGCTCATCGGGACAGGGCTATAATTCACCCCTCCACTTT
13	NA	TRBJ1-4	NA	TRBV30	CAWQGAENEKLFF	TGTGCCTGGCAAGGGGCGGAGAATGAAAAACTGTTTTTT
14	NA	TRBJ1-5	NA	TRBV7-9	CASSSGWGNQPQHF	TGTGCCAGCAGCAGCGGGTGGGGCAATCAGCCCCAGCATTTT
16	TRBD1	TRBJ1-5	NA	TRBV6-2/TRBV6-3	CASSSDRWVSNQPQHF	TGTGCCAGCAGCTCGGACAGGTGGGTTAGCAATCAGCCCCAGCATTTT
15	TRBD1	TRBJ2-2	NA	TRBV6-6	CATPGTGGRTGELFF	TGTGCCACCCCAGGGACAGGAGGCCGCACCGGGGAGCTGTTTTTT
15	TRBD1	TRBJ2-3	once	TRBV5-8	CASSYGTGKKDTQYF	TGTGCCAGCAGCTATGGGACAGGGAAAAAGGATACGCAGTATTTT